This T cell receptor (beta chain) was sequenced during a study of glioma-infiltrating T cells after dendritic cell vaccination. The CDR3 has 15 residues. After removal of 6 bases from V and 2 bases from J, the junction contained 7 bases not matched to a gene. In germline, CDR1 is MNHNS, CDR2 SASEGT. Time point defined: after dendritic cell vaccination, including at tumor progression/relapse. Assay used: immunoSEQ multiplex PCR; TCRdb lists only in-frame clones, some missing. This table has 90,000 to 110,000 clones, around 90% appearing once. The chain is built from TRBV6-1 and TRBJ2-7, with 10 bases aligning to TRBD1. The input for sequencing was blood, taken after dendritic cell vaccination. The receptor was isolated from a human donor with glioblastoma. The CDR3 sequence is CASSAGTGETYEQYF. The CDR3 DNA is TGTGCCAGCAGCGCCGGGACAGGGGAGACCTACGAGCAGTACTTC.